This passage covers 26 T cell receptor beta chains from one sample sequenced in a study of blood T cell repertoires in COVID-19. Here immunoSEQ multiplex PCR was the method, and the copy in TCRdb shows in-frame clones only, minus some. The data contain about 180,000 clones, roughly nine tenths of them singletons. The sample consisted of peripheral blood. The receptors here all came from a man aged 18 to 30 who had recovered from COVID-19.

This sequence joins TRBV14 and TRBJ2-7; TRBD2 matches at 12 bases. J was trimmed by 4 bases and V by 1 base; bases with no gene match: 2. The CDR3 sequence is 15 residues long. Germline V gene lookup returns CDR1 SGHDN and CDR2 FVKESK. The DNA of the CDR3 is TGTGCCAGCAGCCAAGGACTAGCGGGAGTTTACGAGCAGTACTTC. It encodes CASSQGLAGVYEQYF.

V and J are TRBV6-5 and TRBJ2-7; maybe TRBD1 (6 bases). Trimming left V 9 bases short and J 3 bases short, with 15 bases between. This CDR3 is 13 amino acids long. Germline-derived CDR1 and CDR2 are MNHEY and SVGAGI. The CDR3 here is CASSPDSFYEQYF. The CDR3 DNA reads TGTGCCAGTTCACCGGACAGCTTCTACGAGCAGTACTTC.

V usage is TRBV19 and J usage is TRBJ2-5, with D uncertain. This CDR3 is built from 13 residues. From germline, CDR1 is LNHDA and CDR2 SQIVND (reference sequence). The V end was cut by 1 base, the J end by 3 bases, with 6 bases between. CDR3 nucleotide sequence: TGTGCCAGTAGTATAGGAGGTAAAGAGACCCAGTACTTC. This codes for CASSIGGKETQYF.

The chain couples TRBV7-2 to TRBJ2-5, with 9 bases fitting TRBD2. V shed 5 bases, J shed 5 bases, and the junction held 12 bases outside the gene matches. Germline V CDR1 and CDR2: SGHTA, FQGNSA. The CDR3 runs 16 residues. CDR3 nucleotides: TGTGCCAGCAGCGACATGACTAGCGGAGCGGGGGAGACCCAGTACTTC. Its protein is CASSDMTSGAGETQYF.

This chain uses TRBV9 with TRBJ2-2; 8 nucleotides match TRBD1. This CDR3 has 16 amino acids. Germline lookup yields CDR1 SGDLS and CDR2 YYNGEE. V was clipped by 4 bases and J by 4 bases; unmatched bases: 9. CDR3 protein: CASSSQRTGTTGELFF. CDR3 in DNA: TGTGCCAGCAGCTCACAACGGACAGGGACCACCGGGGAGCTGTTTTTT. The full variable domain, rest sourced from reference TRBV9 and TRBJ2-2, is DSGVTQTPKHLITATGQRVTLRCSPRSGDLSVYWYQQSLDQGLQFLIQYYNGEERAKGNILERFSAQQFPDLHSELNLSSLELGDSALYFCASSSQRTGTTGELFFGEGSRLTVL.

This CDR3 reads CASSYYRGGNQPQHF. The CDR3 nucleotides are TGTGCCAGCAGTTATTACAGGGGTGGCAATCAGCCCCAGCATTTT. The chain uses TRBV6-2 or TRBV6-3 and TRBJ1-5, with TRBD1 identical over 7 bases. The CDR3 has 15 residues. CDR1 and CDR2 from the germline V gene are MNHEY and SVGEGT. Trimming took 3 bases from V and 2 from J; bases not matched to a gene: 4.

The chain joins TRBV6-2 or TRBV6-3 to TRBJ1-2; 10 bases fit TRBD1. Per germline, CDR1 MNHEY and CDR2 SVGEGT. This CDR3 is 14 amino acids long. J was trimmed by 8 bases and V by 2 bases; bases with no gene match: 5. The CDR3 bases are TGTGCCAGCAGTTACGCTGACAGGGGGCAAGGCTACACCTTC. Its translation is CASSYADRGQGYTF.

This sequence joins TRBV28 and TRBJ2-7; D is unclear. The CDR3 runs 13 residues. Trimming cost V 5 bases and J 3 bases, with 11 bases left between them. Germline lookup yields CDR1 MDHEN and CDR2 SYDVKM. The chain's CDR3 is CASSLSTLYEQYF. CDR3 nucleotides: TGTGCCAGCAGTCTCTCCACTCTCTACGAGCAGTACTTC.

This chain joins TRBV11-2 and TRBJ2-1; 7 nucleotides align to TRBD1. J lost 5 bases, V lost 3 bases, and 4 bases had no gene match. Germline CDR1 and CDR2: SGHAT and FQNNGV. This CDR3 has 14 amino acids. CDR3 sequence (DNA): TGTGCCAGCAGCTTTGACAGGGTGAACAATGAGCAGTTCTTC. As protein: CASSFDRVNNEQFF.

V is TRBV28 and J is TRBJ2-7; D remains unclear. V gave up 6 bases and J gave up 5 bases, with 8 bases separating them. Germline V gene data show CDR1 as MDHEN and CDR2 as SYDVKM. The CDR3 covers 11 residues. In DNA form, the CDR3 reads TGTGCCAGCAGGGCGGTCAACGAGCAGTACTTC. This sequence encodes CASRAVNEQYF.

CDR3 sequence (DNA): TGTGCCTGGAGTCCGAGGGAGGTGACTCAGCCCCAGCATTTT. Translating it yields CAWSPREVTQPQHF. The genes are TRBV30 and TRBJ1-5; D unresolved. In germline, CDR1 is GTSNPN, CDR2 SVGIG (reference sequence). V was clipped by 2 bases and J by 6 bases, with 14 bases between them. The CDR3 loop spans 14 amino acids.

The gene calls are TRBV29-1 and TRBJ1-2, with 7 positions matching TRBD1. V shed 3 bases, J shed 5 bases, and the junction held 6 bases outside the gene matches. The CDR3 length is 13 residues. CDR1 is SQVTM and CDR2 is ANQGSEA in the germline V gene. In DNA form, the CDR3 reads TGCAGCGTTGATCTAGGGGGCGAATATGGCTACACCTTC. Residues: CSVDLGGEYGYTF.

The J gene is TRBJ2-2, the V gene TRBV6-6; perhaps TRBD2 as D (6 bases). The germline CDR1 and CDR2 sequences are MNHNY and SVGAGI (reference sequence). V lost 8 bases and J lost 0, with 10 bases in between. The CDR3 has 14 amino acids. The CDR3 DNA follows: TGTGCCAGCGAGGGAGGCCCGAACACCGGGGAGCTGTTTTTT. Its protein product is CASEGGPNTGELFF.

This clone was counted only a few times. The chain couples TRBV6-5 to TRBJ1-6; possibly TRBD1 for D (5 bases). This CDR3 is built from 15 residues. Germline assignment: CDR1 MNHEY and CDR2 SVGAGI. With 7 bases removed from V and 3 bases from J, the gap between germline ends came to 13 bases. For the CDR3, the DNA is TGTGCCAGCAAGGAGGGGTCGAACTATAATTCACCCCTCCACTTT. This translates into CASKEGSNYNSPLHF.

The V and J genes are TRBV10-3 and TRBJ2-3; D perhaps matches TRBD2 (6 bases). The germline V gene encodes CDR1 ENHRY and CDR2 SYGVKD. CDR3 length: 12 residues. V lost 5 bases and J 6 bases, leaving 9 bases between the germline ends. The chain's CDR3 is CAISSLADTQYF. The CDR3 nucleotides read TGTGCCATCAGTTCGCTAGCGGATACGCAGTATTTT.

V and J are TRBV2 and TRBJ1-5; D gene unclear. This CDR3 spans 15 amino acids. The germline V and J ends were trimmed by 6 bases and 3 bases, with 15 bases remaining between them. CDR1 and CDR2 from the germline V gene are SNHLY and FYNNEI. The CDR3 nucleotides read TGTGCCAGCAGGGAACCGGGGATTTACAATCAGCCCCAGCATTTT. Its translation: CASREPGIYNQPQHF.

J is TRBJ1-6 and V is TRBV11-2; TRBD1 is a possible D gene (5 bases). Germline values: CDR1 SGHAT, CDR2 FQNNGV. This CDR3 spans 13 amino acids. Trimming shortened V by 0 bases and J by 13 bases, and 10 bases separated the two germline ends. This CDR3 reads CASSLDVGAPLHF. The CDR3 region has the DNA TGTGCCAGCAGCTTAGATGTAGGGGCTCCCCTCCACTTT.

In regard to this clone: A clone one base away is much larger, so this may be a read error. Here the CDR3 reads CASSPGQAYGYTF. DNA for the CDR3: TGTGCCAGCAGCCCGGGACAGGCCTATGGCTACACCTTC. V is TRBV7-2 and J is TRBJ1-2, with 8 positions matching TRBD1. CDR3 size: 13 residues. The germline CDR1 and CDR2 sequences are SGHTA and FQGNSA. J lost 4 bases, V lost 5 bases, and 3 bases had no gene match.

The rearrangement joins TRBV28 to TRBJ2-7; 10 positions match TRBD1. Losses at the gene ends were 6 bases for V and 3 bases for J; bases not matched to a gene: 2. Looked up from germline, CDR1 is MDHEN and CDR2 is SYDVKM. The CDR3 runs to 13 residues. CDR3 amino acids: CASRGQGVYEQYF. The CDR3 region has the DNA TGTGCCAGCAGAGGACAGGGGGTCTACGAGCAGTACTTC.

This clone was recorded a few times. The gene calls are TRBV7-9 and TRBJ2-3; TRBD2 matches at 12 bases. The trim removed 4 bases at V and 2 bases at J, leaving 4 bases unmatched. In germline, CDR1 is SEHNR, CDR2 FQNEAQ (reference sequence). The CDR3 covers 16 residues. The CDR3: CASSSGLAGPTDTQYF. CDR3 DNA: TGTGCCAGCAGCTCGGGACTAGCGGGCCCCACAGATACGCAGTATTTT.

The CDR3 DNA reads as TGTGCCAGCCAGAGAGGCGGGGAGCTGTTTTTT. Protein sequence: CASQRGGELFF. The chain uses TRBV6-5 and TRBJ2-2; D not certain. This CDR3 is 11 amino acids long. CDR1 is MNHEY and CDR2 is SVGAGI in the germline V gene. The V and J ends lost 8 bases and 7 bases respectively, with 8 bases between them.

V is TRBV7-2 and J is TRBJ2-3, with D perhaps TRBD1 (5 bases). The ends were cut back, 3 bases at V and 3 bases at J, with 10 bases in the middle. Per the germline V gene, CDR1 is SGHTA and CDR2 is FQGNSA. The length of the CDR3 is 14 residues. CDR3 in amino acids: CASSLLQGTDTQYF. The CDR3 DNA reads TGTGCCAGCAGCTTGCTCCAGGGAACAGATACGCAGTATTTT.

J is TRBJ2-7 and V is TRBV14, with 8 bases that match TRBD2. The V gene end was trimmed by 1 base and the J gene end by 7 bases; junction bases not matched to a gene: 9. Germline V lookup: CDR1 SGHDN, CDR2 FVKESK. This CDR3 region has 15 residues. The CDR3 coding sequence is TGTGCCAGCAGCCAAGCGACTAGCGTAACGCGAGAGCAGTACTTC. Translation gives CASSQATSVTREQYF. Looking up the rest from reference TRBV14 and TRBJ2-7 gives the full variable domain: EAGVTQFPSHSVIEKGQTVTLRCDPISGHDNLYWYRRVMGKEIKFLLHFVKESKQDESGMPNNRFLAERTGGTYSTLKVQPAELEDSGVYFCASSQATSVTREQYFGPGTRLTVT.

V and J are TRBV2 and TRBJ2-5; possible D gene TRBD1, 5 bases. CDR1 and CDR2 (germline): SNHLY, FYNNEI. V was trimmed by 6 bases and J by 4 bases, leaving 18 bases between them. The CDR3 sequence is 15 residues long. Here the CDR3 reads CASRAGSLWIETQYF. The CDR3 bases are TGTGCCAGCAGGGCAGGGTCCCTTTGGATAGAGACCCAGTACTTC.

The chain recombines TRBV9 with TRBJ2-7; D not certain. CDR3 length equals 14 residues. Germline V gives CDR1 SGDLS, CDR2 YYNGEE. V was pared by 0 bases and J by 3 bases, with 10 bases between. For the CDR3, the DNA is TGTGCCAGCAGCGTAGGGTCAGGCCGCTACGAGCAGTACTTC. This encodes CASSVGSGRYEQYF.

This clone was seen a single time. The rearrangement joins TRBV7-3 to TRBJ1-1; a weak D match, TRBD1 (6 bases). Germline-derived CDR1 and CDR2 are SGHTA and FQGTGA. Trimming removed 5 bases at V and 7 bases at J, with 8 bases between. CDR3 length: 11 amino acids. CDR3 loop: CASSQDSEAFF. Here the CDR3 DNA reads TGTGCCAGCAGCCAGGACAGTGAAGCTTTCTTT. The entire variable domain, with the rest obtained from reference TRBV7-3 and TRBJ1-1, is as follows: GAGVSQTPSNKVTEKGKYVELRCDPISGHTALYWYRQSLGQGPEFLIYFQGTGAADDSGLPNDRFFAVRPEGSVSTLKIQRTERGDSAVYLCASSQDSEAFFGQGTRLTVV.